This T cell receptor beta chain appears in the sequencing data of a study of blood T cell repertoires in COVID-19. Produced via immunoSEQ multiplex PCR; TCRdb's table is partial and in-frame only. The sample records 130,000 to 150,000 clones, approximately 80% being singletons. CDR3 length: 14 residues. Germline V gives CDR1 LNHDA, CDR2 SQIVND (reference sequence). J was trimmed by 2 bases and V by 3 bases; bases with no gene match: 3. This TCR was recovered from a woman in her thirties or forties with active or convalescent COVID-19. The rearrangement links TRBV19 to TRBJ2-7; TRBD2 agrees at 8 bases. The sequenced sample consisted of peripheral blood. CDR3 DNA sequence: TGTGCCAGTAGTATGCGGGGGGTGACCTACGAGCAGTACTTC. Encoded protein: CASSMRGVTYEQYF.